This T cell receptor (beta chain) was sequenced for a study of blood T cell repertoires in COVID-19. At the level of the study: Whether acute or convalescent, the COVID-19 samples came from the United States, Italy and Spain. T cells, B-cell-depleted T cells, or PBMCs supplied cDNA or gDNA.

Germline V CDR1 and CDR2: MNHEY, SMNVEV (reference sequence). This CDR3 is built from 13 residues. Trimming stripped 6 bases from V and 9 bases from J, with 16 bases between. Authors' methods: Amplification with reference gene primers provided the estimates of nucleated cell counts. Repertoires were generated with immunoSEQ multiplex PCR, while TCRdb's copy carries only in-frame clones and drops some. That table supplies the V and J calls and clone size; D and trimming were determined from the DNA. The table has some 200,000 clones, about 87% seen once; the top ten hold approximately 0.88%. Sequenced material: peripheral blood. The genes are TRBV27 and TRBJ2-3, with D perhaps matching TRBD2 (6 bases). The clonotype originates from a young woman who had recovered from COVID-19. The CDR3, as DNA: TGTGCCAGCAGCTTGGTTGCTAGCGACACGCAGTATTTT. Translation: CASSLVASDTQYF.